This T cell receptor (beta chain) derives from a study of early T cells in non-severe SARS-CoV-2 infection. Study context: The sequenced material was bulk RNA from unsorted whole blood, and its chains were unpaired. Study outcomes and limitations: Using VDJdb, the matching emphasized anti-spike CD8 responses while missing private and CD4 specificities.

Note on this clonotype: Its antigen remains unknown.

With 6 bases clipped from V and 3 bases from J, the junction kept 7 bases outside the gene matches. The length of the CDR3 is 14 residues. Germline loops: CDR1 DFQATT, CDR2 SNEGSKA (reference sequence). Each single cDNA molecule received a unique molecular identifier. MiXCR, applied by TCRdb to the 5' RACE reads, yields one record per CDR3 protein. The sample lists tens of thousands of distinct CDR3 sequences, less than 15% occurring once. The sequenced sample was whole blood, obtained at baseline. This receptor was taken from an adult who was a healthcare worker with PCR-confirmed SARS-CoV-2 infection or an uninfected control (not recorded which). V usage is TRBV20-1 and J usage is TRBJ1-3; 8 bases match TRBD1. This CDR3 is CSATLTGVGNTIYF. The CDR3 DNA is TGCAGTGCAACCCTGACAGGGGTTGGAAACACCATATATTTT.